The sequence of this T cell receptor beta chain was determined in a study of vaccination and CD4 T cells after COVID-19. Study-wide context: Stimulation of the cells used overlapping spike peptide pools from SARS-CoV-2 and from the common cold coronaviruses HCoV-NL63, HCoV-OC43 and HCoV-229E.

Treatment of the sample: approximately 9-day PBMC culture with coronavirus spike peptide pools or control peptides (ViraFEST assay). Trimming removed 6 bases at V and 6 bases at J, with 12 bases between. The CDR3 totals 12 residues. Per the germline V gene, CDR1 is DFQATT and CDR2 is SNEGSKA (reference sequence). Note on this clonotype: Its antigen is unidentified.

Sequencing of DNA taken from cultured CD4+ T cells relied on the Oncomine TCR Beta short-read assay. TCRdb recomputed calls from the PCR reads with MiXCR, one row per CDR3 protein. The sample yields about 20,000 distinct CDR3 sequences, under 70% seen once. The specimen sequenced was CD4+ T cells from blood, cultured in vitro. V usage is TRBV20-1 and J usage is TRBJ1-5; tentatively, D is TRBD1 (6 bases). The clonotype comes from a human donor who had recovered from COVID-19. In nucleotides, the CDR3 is TGCAGTGCACAAACAGGGTCTCAGCCCCAGCATTTT. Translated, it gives CSAQTGSQPQHF.